This TCR beta chain is from a study of identical twins. General observations from the study: Cord blood beta clonotypes that were abundant carried fewer insertions, and memory repertoires showed no such trend. Among out-of-frame alpha sequences shared by twins, low generation probability occurred in excess.

Per the germline V gene, CDR1 is LNHNV and CDR2 is YYDKDF (reference sequence). This CDR3 is 14 amino acids long. Losses at the gene ends were 5 bases for V and 7 bases for J; bases not matched to a gene: 9. TCRdb re-called the 5' RACE reads with MiXCR, one entry per CDR3 protein. This table holds approximately 700,000 distinct CDR3 sequences, approximately 18% found once. There are a few counts of this clonotype. Its antigen is unidentified. The data were also submitted as part of a second study, on T cells expressing NK-cell markers.

The rearrangement uses TRBV15 and TRBJ2-7; 9 bases are shared with TRBD2. The sample taken for sequencing was PBMCs. The sequence came from a woman aged 18-29 years in good health. The CDR3 reads CATSPSGASGEQYF. CDR3 sequence (DNA): TGTGCCACCAGCCCTAGCGGGGCCAGCGGAGAGCAGTACTTC.